This entry concerns a single T cell receptor beta chain. The germline V gene has CDR1 KGHSH and CDR2 LQKENI. V was clipped by 3 bases and J by 5 bases; unmatched bases: 2. This CDR3 is built from 14 residues. Produced via immunoSEQ multiplex PCR; TCRdb's table is partial and in-frame only. The table includes 250,000 or so clones, approximately 83% detected once. The data belong to a study of blood T cell repertoires in COVID-19. The wider study: Samples representing acute and convalescent COVID-19 were sourced from the United States, Italy and Spain. The analysed material was cDNA or gDNA that came from T cells, B-cell-depleted T cells, or PBMCs.

Sequenced sample: peripheral blood. This receptor was obtained from a human donor in a cohort sampled during active COVID-19. The gene calls are TRBV18 and TRBJ1-4; 8 bases align to TRBD1. The CDR3 DNA reads as TGTGCCAGCTCACCGGACAGGGTCAATGAAAAACTGTTTTTT. Amino acids: CASSPDRVNEKLFF. Full variable domain (remainder filled in from reference TRBV18 and TRBJ1-4): NAGVMQNPRHLVRRRGQEARLRCSPMKGHSHVYWYRQLPEEGLKFMVYLQKENIIDESGMPKERFSAEFPKEGPSILRIQQVVRGDSAAYFCASSPDRVNEKLFFGSGTQLSVL.